A single sample is the source of the 16 T cell receptor beta chains below, sequenced in a study of blood T cell repertoires in COVID-19. Clones were sequenced by immunoSEQ multiplex PCR, and TCRdb holds only the in-frame ones, with some missing. The table records 100,000 or so clones, 86% of them present only once. Sequencing was performed on PBMCs or T cells enriched from blood (not recorded which). The origin of the receptors is a woman in her fifties or sixties who had recovered from COVID-19.

The chain couples TRBV4-1 to TRBJ1-1, with no clear D. Germline V gene lookup returns CDR1 MGHRA and CDR2 YSYEKL. V was trimmed by 2 bases and J by 3 bases, leaving 16 bases between them. The CDR3 is made up of 16 amino acids. The DNA of the CDR3 is TGCGCCAGCAGCCAATTGCCACTACGGTGGGACACTGAAGCTTTCTTT. It codes for CASSQLPLRWDTEAFF.

The genes are TRBV2 and TRBJ2-5; 12 bases are a match to TRBD2. This CDR3 comprises 14 residues. CDR1 and CDR2 from the germline V gene are SNHLY and FYNNEI. The J segment lost 5 bases and the V segment lost 3 bases, leaving 1 base of the junction unmatched. CDR3 DNA sequence: TGTGCCAGCAGTGAGACTAGCGGGGGCGAGACCCAGTACTTC. Its translation: CASSETSGGETQYF.

V usage is TRBV21-1 and J usage is TRBJ2-2; no check of the table's D call, TRBD1, against the DNA was made. TRBV21-1 is tagged as a pseudogene. The CDR3 contains 12 residues. The DNA for the CDR3 is TGTGCCAGCAACAGCAACACCGGGGAGCTGTTTTTT. Translation gives CASNSNTGELFF.

The chain couples TRBV28 to TRBJ1-1; TRBD1 matches 10 bases. After removal of 5 bases from V and 6 bases from J, the junction contained 9 bases not matched to a gene. Germline-derived CDR1 and CDR2 are MDHEN and SYDVKM. The CDR3 length is 15 residues. CDR3 protein: CASSMGGQGSAEAFF. The CDR3 nucleotides are TGTGCCAGCAGTATGGGGGGACAGGGGTCTGCTGAAGCTTTCTTT.

The chain links TRBV5-1 to TRBJ1-6; D gene uncertain. Germline CDR1 SGHRS, CDR2 YFSETQ. The V end was cut by 0 bases, the J end by 7 bases, with 8 bases between. CDR3 length equals 14 residues. CDR3 residues: CASSLGGQNSPLHF. Here the CDR3 DNA reads TGCGCCAGCAGCTTGGGAGGTCAGAATTCACCCCTCCACTTT.

This rearrangement joins TRBV3-1 (or the pseudogene TRBV3-2) to TRBJ2-1, with 8 positions matching TRBD2. Per germline, CDR1 LGHDT and CDR2 YNNKEL (reference sequence). This CDR3 has 17 residues. V trimming: 5 bases; J trimming: 2 bases; junction bases outside the gene matches: 11. CDR3 sequence: CASSSRTSTGTYNEQFF. The CDR3 nucleotides read TGTGCCAGCAGCTCCCGGACTAGCACGGGTACCTACAATGAGCAGTTCTTC.

This chain connects TRBV24-1 to TRBJ1-2, with TRBD1 identical over 7 bases. This CDR3 has 16 residues. Germline trimming cut 3 bases from V and 4 bases from J; bases unmatched to any gene: 10. From germline, CDR1 is KGHDR and CDR2 SFDVKD. The CDR3 reads CATSDTTGQALYGYTF. For the CDR3, the DNA is TGTGCCACCAGTGATACGACAGGGCAAGCCCTCTATGGCTACACCTTC.

CDR3 residues: CASSLATYNEQFF. The DNA of the CDR3 is TGTGCCAGCAGCTTAGCGACTTACAATGAGCAGTTCTTC. This chain links TRBV7-2 with TRBJ2-1; no clear D gene. The CDR3 runs 13 residues. Germline CDR1 and CDR2: SGHTA and FQGNSA. V lost 0 bases and J lost 4, with 4 bases in between.

This sequence joins TRBV7-2 and TRBJ2-7; D is perhaps TRBD1 (5 bases). V was trimmed by 2 bases and J by 7 bases, leaving 15 bases between them. Germline V gene data show CDR1 as SGHTA and CDR2 as FQGNSA. The CDR3 spans 14 residues. The CDR3 loop reads CASSLKPSQGEQYF. The CDR3 region has the DNA TGTGCCAGCAGCTTAAAACCGAGTCAGGGTGAGCAGTACTTC.

This clone was observed a handful of times. The chain is built from TRBV15 and TRBJ1-4, with 9 bases lining up with TRBD1. The CDR3 is made up of 16 amino acids. Trimming cost V 1 base and J 4 bases; bases outside gene matches: 4. In germline, CDR1 is LNHNV, CDR2 YYDKDF (reference sequence). CDR3 sequence: CATSRVAGQGNEKLFF. The CDR3 DNA follows: TGTGCCACCAGCAGAGTAGCGGGACAGGGTAATGAAAAACTGTTTTTT.

This sequence joins TRBV19 and TRBJ1-4; tentatively, D is TRBD1 (5 bases). V shed 0 bases and J shed 8 bases, with 10 bases lying between them. Germline V gene sequence: CDR1 LNHDA, CDR2 SQIVND (reference sequence). The CDR3 totals 14 residues. CDR3 DNA sequence: TGTGCCAGTAGTATAGATGGACACCAGGAAAAACTGTTTTTT. As protein: CASSIDGHQEKLFF.

The chain couples TRBV5-4 to TRBJ2-5; the match to TRBD2 covers 8 bases. After removal of 1 base from V and 3 bases from J, the junction contained 5 bases not matched to a gene. In germline, CDR1 is SGHNT, CDR2 YYREEE (reference sequence). The CDR3 consists of 15 residues. CDR3 protein: CASSLTSGREETQYF. The CDR3 region has the DNA TGTGCCAGCAGCTTGACTAGCGGAAGAGAAGAGACCCAGTACTTC.

V gene TRBV18 combines with J gene TRBJ2-7, with 13 positions matching TRBD2. CDR3 length equals 20 residues. The germline V gene has CDR1 KGHSH and CDR2 LQKENI. Unmatched junction bases numbered 15, after V lost 4 bases and J lost 0 bases. DNA of the CDR3: TGTGCCAGCTCACAACGAATGACGGGACTAGCGGGGTCCCTCTCCTACGAGCAGTACTTC. Protein product: CASSQRMTGLAGSLSYEQYF.

The chain links TRBV9 to TRBJ2-3; D perhaps matches TRBD2 (7 bases). This CDR3 has 17 amino acids. The germline CDR1 and CDR2 sequences are SGDLS and YYNGEE. V dropped 4 bases and J dropped 2 bases, with 20 bases sitting between them. CDR3 amino acids: CASSKRGGGDPTDTQYF. The CDR3, as DNA: TGTGCCAGCAGCAAGAGGGGAGGGGGGGACCCCACAGATACGCAGTATTTT.

This chain uses TRBV19 with TRBJ1-5; no clear D gene. The germline CDR1 and CDR2 sequences are LNHDA and SQIVND (reference sequence). V dropped 5 bases and J dropped 6 bases, with 11 bases sitting between them. This CDR3 region has 13 residues. CDR3 DNA: TGTGCCAGTAGTGCGGCCGCTCCTCAGCCCCAGCATTTT. Its translation: CASSAAAPQPQHF.

V is TRBV19 and J is TRBJ2-5; the D gene is possibly TRBD1 (5 bases). CDR1 and CDR2 (germline): LNHDA, SQIVND (reference sequence). V lost 4 bases to trimming and J lost 1 base, with 7 bases between them. The CDR3 is made up of 13 amino acids. The CDR3 protein is CASSKDIQETQYF. The CDR3 DNA is TGTGCCAGTAGTAAGGACATCCAAGAGACCCAGTACTTC.